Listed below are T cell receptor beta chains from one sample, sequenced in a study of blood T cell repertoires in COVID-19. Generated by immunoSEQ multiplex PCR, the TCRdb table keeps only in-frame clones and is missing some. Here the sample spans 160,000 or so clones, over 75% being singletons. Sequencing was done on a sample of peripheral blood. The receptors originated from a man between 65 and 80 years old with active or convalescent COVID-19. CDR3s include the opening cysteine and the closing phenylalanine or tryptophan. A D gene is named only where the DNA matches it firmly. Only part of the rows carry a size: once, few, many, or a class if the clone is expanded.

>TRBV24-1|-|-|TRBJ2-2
TGTGCCACCAGTGATTTGCCCCGGGACAGCGGGGGTACGGCGAACACCGGGGAGCTGTTTTTT
CATSDLPRDSGGTANTGELFF
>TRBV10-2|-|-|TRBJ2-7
TGCGCCAGCAGTGAGTCACTTAACTACGAGCAGTACTTC
CASSESLNYEQYF
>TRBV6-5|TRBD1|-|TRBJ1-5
TGTGCCAGCAGTCCAGACAGGGCGTATCAGCCCCAGCATTTT
CASSPDRAYQPQHF
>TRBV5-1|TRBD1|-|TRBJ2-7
TGCGCCAGCAGCTCGACGACAGGGGGGGCGGACGAGCAGTACTTC
CASSSTTGGADEQYF
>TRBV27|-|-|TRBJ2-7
TGTGCCAGCCGTTATGGGGCGGCAGAAACCTACGAGCAGTACTTC
CASRYGAAETYEQYF
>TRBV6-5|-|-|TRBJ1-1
TGTGCCAGCAGTTACGGAATAAAGGAGACTGAAGCTTTCTTT
CASSYGIKETEAFF
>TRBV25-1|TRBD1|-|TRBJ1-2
TGTGCCAGCAGTGAACCCGGGACAGGCTCTACCTATGGCTACACCTTC
CASSEPGTGSTYGYTF
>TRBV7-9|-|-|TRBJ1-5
TGTGCCAGCAGCTTACTCCTAGGAGGGGTTGCCGATCAGCCCCAGCATTTT
CASSLLLGGVADQPQHF
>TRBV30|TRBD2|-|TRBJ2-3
TGTGCCTGGAGTGTATACGCTAGCGGGGGCACAGATACGCAGTATTTT
CAWSVYASGGTDTQYF
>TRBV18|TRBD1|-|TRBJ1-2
TGTGCCAGCTCACCCCGGGAGGGGGCGTTCTATGGCTACACCTTC
CASSPREGAFYGYTF
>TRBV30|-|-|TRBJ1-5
TGTGCCTCGGATCGGGGGGGCAATCAGCCCCAGCATTTT
CASDRGGNQPQHF
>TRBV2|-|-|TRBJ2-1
TGTGCCAGCAGTGACTCTTACAATGAGCAGTTCTTC
CASSDSYNEQFF
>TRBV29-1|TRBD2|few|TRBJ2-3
TGCAGCGTCGTACTACTAGCGGGAGTAACAGATACGCAGTATTTT
CSVVLLAGVTDTQYF
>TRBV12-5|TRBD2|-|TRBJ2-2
TGTGCTAGTGGCCCTAGCGGGAGGGGAGGCGGGGAGCTGTTTTTT
CASGPSGRGGGELFF
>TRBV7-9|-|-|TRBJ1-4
TGTGCCAGCAGCTCGGGAGGGGGAATGCTTGAAAAACTGTTTTTT
CASSSGGGMLEKLFF
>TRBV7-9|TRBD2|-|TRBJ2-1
TGTGCCAGCAGCTTAGCGTTGGTAGCGGGAGGTCAGTCCTACAATGAGCAGTTCTTC
CASSLALVAGGQSYNEQFF
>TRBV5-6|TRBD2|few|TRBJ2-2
TGTGCCAGCAGCTTGGCGGGGACTAGCGGGGGAGTCGGGGAGCTGTTTTTT
CASSLAGTSGGVGELFF
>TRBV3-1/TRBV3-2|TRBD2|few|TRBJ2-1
TGTGCCAGCAGCCAGGGTATCGGGAGGGCCATCCATGAGCAGTTCTTC
CASSQGIGRAIHEQFF
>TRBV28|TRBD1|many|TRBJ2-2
TGTGCCAGCAGTGACTTGGGACAGGACCTAATAACCGGGGAGCTGTTTTTT
CASSDLGQDLITGELFF
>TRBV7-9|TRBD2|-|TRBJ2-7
TGTGCCAGCAGCTCTAGACTAGCGGAGACCTACGAGCAGTACTTC
CASSSRLAETYEQYF
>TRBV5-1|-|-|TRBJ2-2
TGCGCCAGCAGCTCCGGCCCCGGAGCGTCGAACACCGGGGAGCTGTTTTTT
CASSSGPGASNTGELFF
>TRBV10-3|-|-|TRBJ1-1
TGTGCCATCAGTGAACAGGGTGTGGTGGGGGCTTTCTTT
CAISEQGVVGAFF